A single sample is the source of the 29 T cell receptor beta chains below, sequenced in a study of T cell responses to AZD1222 COVID-19 vaccine. Repertoires were generated with immunoSEQ multiplex PCR, while TCRdb's copy carries only in-frame clones and drops some. The data contain about 150,000 clones, 80% to 90% of them singletons. Sequenced here: peripheral blood, sampled on day 0 of AZD1222 vaccination. Receptor source: an adult in good health.

The rearrangement joins TRBV12-3 or TRBV12-4 to TRBJ2-3; 9 positions match TRBD1. Trimming took 5 bases from V and 7 from J; bases not matched to a gene: 4. CDR3 length: 13 amino acids. CDR3 sequence (DNA): TGTGCCAGCAGTCAAGGACAGGGGCATACGCAGTATTTT. Amino acids: CASSQGQGHTQYF.

This rearrangement joins TRBV3-1 (or the pseudogene TRBV3-2) to TRBJ2-2, with 7 bases aligning to TRBD1. Germline V gene sequence: CDR1 LGHDT, CDR2 YNNKEL (reference sequence). The CDR3 is 15 residues long. The V segment lost 10 bases and the J segment 3 bases; nucleotides outside the gene matches: 11. CDR3 bases: TGTGCCATCCCTGTGGGGCAGGGGGACACCGGGGAGCTGTTTTTT. Translating gives CAIPVGQGDTGELFF.

This chain joins TRBV6-5 and TRBJ1-5; unclear D gene. The CDR3 totals 14 residues. Trimming cost V 2 bases and J 5 bases, with 10 bases left between them. The germline V gene has CDR1 MNHEY and CDR2 SVGAGI. The DNA for the CDR3 is TGTGCCAGCAGTTACCGGGAAGGGTATCAGCCCCAGCATTTT. Translation gives CASSYREGYQPQHF.

This chain links TRBV2 with TRBJ2-7; D might be TRBD2 (5 bases). V was pared by 4 bases and J by 2 bases, with 9 bases between. Looked up from germline, CDR1 is SNHLY and CDR2 is FYNNEI. The CDR3 extends over 13 amino acids. CDR3 nucleotide sequence: TGTGCCAGCAGTGTGCTGACTACCTACGAGCAGTACGTC. It codes for CASSVLTTYEQYV.

The chain joins TRBV3-1 (or the pseudogene TRBV3-2) to TRBJ2-7; tentatively, D is TRBD1 or TRBD2 (5 bases each). Per germline, CDR1 LGHDT and CDR2 YNNKEL (reference sequence). The CDR3 sequence is 14 residues long. V lost 1 base and J lost 3, with 10 bases in between. The CDR3 protein is CASSQAVRGYEQYF. In nucleotides, the CDR3 is TGTGCCAGCAGCCAAGCGGTGAGGGGCTACGAGCAGTACTTC.

This sequence joins TRBV4-1 and TRBJ1-1; D not certain. The V and J ends lost 1 base and 5 bases respectively, with 11 bases between them. The germline V gene has CDR1 MGHRA and CDR2 YSYEKL. The CDR3 loop spans 14 amino acids. In DNA, the CDR3 is TGCGCCAGCAGCCAAGTTTCCGGTGCAACTGAAGCTTTCTTT. It specifies CASSQVSGATEAFF.

The rearrangement links TRBV24-1 to TRBJ1-3; no clear D gene. The CDR3 runs to 15 residues. Trimming took off 3 bases at V and 2 bases at J, with 10 bases between the two ends. The germline CDR1 and CDR2 sequences are KGHDR and SFDVKD. The CDR3 nucleotides are TGTGCCACCAGTGATCCCGGATCAGCTGGAAACACCATATATTTT. Amino acids: CATSDPGSAGNTIYF.

Only one count was recorded for this clone. The genes are TRBV6-1 and TRBJ2-7; D may match TRBD1 or TRBD2 (5 bases each). V was shortened by 0 bases and J by 2 bases, with 8 bases between the two germline ends. This CDR3 region has 14 residues. Germline V gives CDR1 MNHNS, CDR2 SASEGT. CDR3 amino acids: CASSEAQGPYEQYV. The CDR3 region has the DNA TGTGCCAGCAGTGAAGCGCAGGGACCCTACGAGCAGTACGTC.

The rearrangement links TRBV27 to TRBJ2-3; the D is unclear. Germline-derived CDR1 and CDR2 are MNHEY and SMNVEV (reference sequence). The V end lost 0 bases, the J end lost 0 bases, and 10 bases lay between the germline ends. The CDR3 is 16 amino acids. This chain's CDR3 is CASSLSTVPSTDTQYF. The CDR3 nucleotides read TGTGCCAGCAGTTTATCCACCGTACCTAGCACAGATACGCAGTATTTT.

This chain uses TRBV5-6 with TRBJ1-1; D is perhaps TRBD1 (5 bases). From germline, CDR1 is SGHDT and CDR2 YYEEEE. V lost 5 bases and J 5 bases, leaving 19 bases between the germline ends. This CDR3 is built from 15 residues. DNA for the CDR3: TGTGCCAGCAGGATAAACAGGTATCGGGAAACTGAAGCTTTCTTT. This codes for CASRINRYRETEAFF.

The CDR3 nucleotides are TGTGCCAGCAGCCAAGGTATAGGCAGGGGCTACGAGCAGTACTTC. This gives the protein CASSQGIGRGYEQYF. The rearrangement links TRBV3-1 (or the pseudogene TRBV3-2) to TRBJ2-7, with a tentative D call TRBD1 (6 bases). Germline CDR1 and CDR2: LGHDT and YNNKEL (reference sequence). The CDR3 consists of 15 residues. V lost 1 base and J lost 3, with 13 bases in between.

The rearrangement links TRBV27 to TRBJ1-4, with 11 bases identical to TRBD1. The CDR3 length is 17 residues. V was clipped by 3 bases and J by 12 bases; unmatched bases: 15. Per the germline V gene, CDR1 is MNHEY and CDR2 is SMNVEV (reference sequence). The CDR3 sequence is CASSFIAAGQGVLELFF. CDR3 bases: TGTGCCAGCAGTTTTATCGCCGCGGGACAGGGGGTTTTGGAACTGTTTTTT.

The chain joins TRBV6-2 or TRBV6-3 to TRBJ2-4, with D possibly matching TRBD2 (6 bases). CDR1 is MNHEY and CDR2 is SVGEGT in the germline V gene. This CDR3 comprises 16 residues. The ends were cut back, 4 bases at V and 8 bases at J, with 21 bases in the middle. CDR3 sequence reads: CASSSGGLSSGDIQYF. The CDR3 DNA reads TGTGCCAGCAGTTCGGGTGGTCTCAGCTCGGGGGACATTCAGTACTTC.

This chain uses TRBV9 with TRBJ1-4, with TRBD1 matching over 10 bases. Germline-derived CDR1 and CDR2 are SGDLS and YYNGEE. This CDR3 spans 15 amino acids. The V and J ends lost 2 bases and 8 bases, in that order; junction bases with no gene match: 6. Written as DNA, the CDR3 is TGTGCCAGCAGCGTGGCCGGGACAGGGGAAGAAAAACTGTTTTTT. Translating gives CASSVAGTGEEKLFF.

The gene calls are TRBV2 and TRBJ1-2, with D unresolved. The CDR3 extends over 10 amino acids. Trimming pared 5 bases from V and 11 bases from J, leaving 9 bases between. The V gene's germline CDR1 is SNHLY and CDR2 FYNNEI. CDR3 coding DNA: TGTGCCAGCAGTTCGGACGGTTACACCTTC. Translating gives CASSSDGYTF. Filled out from reference TRBV2 and TRBJ1-2, the complete variable domain reads EPEVTQTPSHQVTQMGQEVILRCVPISNHLYFYWYRQILGQKVEFLVSFYNNEISEKSEIFDDQFSVERPDGSNFTLKIRSTKLEDSAMYFCASSSDGYTFGSGTRLTVV.

The chain couples TRBV5-1 to TRBJ1-1; unclear D gene. The germline V and J ends were trimmed by 0 bases and 2 bases, with 11 bases remaining between them. Per germline, CDR1 SGHRS and CDR2 YFSETQ. This CDR3 has 15 amino acids. CDR3 coding DNA: TGCGCCAGCAGCTTGGGGATGGGATCAAACACTGAAGCTTTCTTT. Translated, it gives CASSLGMGSNTEAFF. The full variable domain, in which reference TRBV5-1 and TRBJ1-1 provide the parts outside the CDR3, is KAGVTQTPRYLIKTRGQQVTLSCSPISGHRSVSWYQQTPGQGLQFLFEYFSETQRNKGNFPGRFSGRQFSNSRSEMNVSTLELGDSALYLCASSLGMGSNTEAFFGQGTRLTVV.

This clone was counted once. This sequence joins TRBV19 and TRBJ1-1; 7 positions agree with TRBD1. CDR3 length equals 17 residues. V lost 10 bases to trimming and J lost 0 bases; unmatched junction nucleotides: 17. Per germline, CDR1 LNHDA and CDR2 SQIVND (reference sequence). CDR3 protein: CATEGFQWDSLNTEAFF. As DNA, the CDR3 is TGTGCCACCGAGGGGTTTCAGTGGGACAGCTTGAACACTGAAGCTTTCTTT.

This clone appeared a few times. The CDR3 bases are TGTGCCAGCAGTTTCCTTCAGGGTCTCGAGGAAAAACTGTTTTTT. Protein: CASSFLQGLEEKLFF. This chain connects TRBV27 to TRBJ1-4, with D perhaps matching TRBD1 (5 bases). The germline V gene has CDR1 MNHEY and CDR2 SMNVEV (reference sequence). CDR3 length: 15 residues. V lost 3 bases and J lost 8, with 16 bases in between.

The V call is TRBV24-1, the J call TRBJ2-3; no definite D call. The CDR3 is 14 residues long. Germline V gene data show CDR1 as KGHDR and CDR2 as SFDVKD. The V gene lost 5 bases and the J gene lost 0 bases, with 8 bases spanning the gap. CDR3 DNA sequence: TGTGCCACCAGTGCATTAGGGAGCACAGATACGCAGTATTTT. As protein: CATSALGSTDTQYF.

The chain is built from TRBV2 and TRBJ1-5; unclear D gene. CDR1 is SNHLY, CDR2 FYNNEI, per germline. There are 16 residues in the CDR3. V was trimmed by 5 bases and J by 0 bases, leaving 14 bases between them. The CDR3 DNA reads TGTGCCAGCAGTCCAAGACGTGTGTATAGCAATCAGCCCCAGCATTTT. Its translation is CASSPRRVYSNQPQHF.

V gene TRBV10-2 combines with J gene TRBJ2-2; unclear D gene. This CDR3 contains 11 residues. Germline CDR1 and CDR2: WSHSY and SAAADI. V shed 3 bases and J shed 5 bases, with 1 base lying between them. CDR3 protein: CASSETGELFF. CDR3 in DNA: TGCGCCAGCAGTGAAACCGGGGAGCTGTTTTTT.

V gene TRBV5-1 combines with J gene TRBJ1-5, with D unclear. CDR3 length: 14 amino acids. V dropped 0 bases and J dropped 3 bases, with 7 bases sitting between them. CDR1 and CDR2 (germline): SGHRS, YFSETQ. The CDR3 coding sequence is TGCGCCAGCAGCTTGGCGGGTCTCAATCAGCCCCAGCATTTT. Protein: CASSLAGLNQPQHF.

The chain couples TRBV7-9 to TRBJ1-1; 8 nucleotides match TRBD1. The CDR3 covers 14 residues. Germline loops: CDR1 SEHNR, CDR2 FQNEAQ (reference sequence). Trimming took 5 bases from V and 1 from J; bases not matched to a gene: 3. CDR3 loop: CASSRTGTNTEAFF. The CDR3, as DNA: TGTGCCAGCAGCCGGACAGGGACGAACACTGAAGCTTTCTTT.

The rearrangement links TRBV7-2 to TRBJ1-4; perhaps TRBD1 as D (5 bases). CDR1 and CDR2 from the germline V gene are SGHTA and FQGNSA. Trimming removed 5 bases at V and 4 bases at J, with 11 bases between. CDR3 size: 14 residues. CDR3 nucleotide sequence: TGTGCCAGCAGCCCCTCGGGGGGTAATGAAAAACTGTTTTTT. As protein: CASSPSGGNEKLFF.

The V call is TRBV19, the J call TRBJ1-1; unclear D gene. The CDR3 runs 17 residues. Between the trimmed V and J ends, which lost 7 bases and 3 bases, there was a span of 24 bases. Germline V CDR1 and CDR2: LNHDA, SQIVND (reference sequence). The CDR3 DNA is TGTGCCAGTACCCCGAGGCAGCCTAGATCCCGAGACACTGAAGCTTTCTTT. Residues: CASTPRQPRSRDTEAFF.

The chain is built from TRBV6-5 and TRBJ2-5; tentatively, D is TRBD1 (5 bases). V dropped 6 bases and J dropped 5 bases, with 7 bases sitting between them. CDR3 length equals 11 residues. Germline CDR1 reads MNHEY; CDR2 reads SVGAGI. The CDR3 region is CASRKGETQYF. CDR3 in DNA: TGTGCCAGCAGGAAGGGGGAGACCCAGTACTTC.

CDR3 nucleotide sequence: TGCAGCGTTGGTGGGGTAGGGAACACCGGGGAGCTGTTTTTT. Translating it yields CSVGGVGNTGELFF. The V gene is TRBV29-1, the J gene TRBJ2-2; D is uncertain. The V end was cut by 4 bases, the J end by 1 base, with 10 bases between. CDR1 is SQVTM and CDR2 is ANQGSEA in the germline V gene. The CDR3 covers 14 residues.

CDR3 region: CASSPFQADTQYF. DNA of the CDR3: TGTGCCAGCAGTCCCTTTCAGGCAGATACGCAGTATTTT. V usage is TRBV3-1 (or the pseudogene TRBV3-2) and J usage is TRBJ2-3; no clear D gene. Germline loops: CDR1 LGHDT, CDR2 YNNKEL (reference sequence). This CDR3 spans 13 amino acids. The V end was cut by 6 bases, the J end by 4 bases, with 11 bases between.

The chain has TRBV27 and TRBJ2-7, with 7 bases fitting TRBD1. The germline V gene has CDR1 MNHEY and CDR2 SMNVEV (reference sequence). J lost 1 base, V lost 5 bases, and 11 bases had no gene match. The CDR3 covers 16 residues. CDR3 DNA sequence: TGTGCCAGCAGTCTCATACGACAGGGTGGGTCCTACGAGCAGTACTTC. Protein sequence: CASSLIRQGGSYEQYF.